The 17 T cell receptor beta chains listed next were all sequenced from one sample in a study of blood T cell repertoires in COVID-19. Profiled with immunoSEQ multiplex PCR; TCRdb holds only in-frame clones, not every one. The table lists about 350,000 clones, about 90% of them singletons, with 1% in the top ten. The material sequenced was PBMCs or T cells enriched from blood (not recorded which). Receptors were obtained from a woman aged 25 to 39 who had recovered from COVID-19.

The CDR3 spells CASSLDGRFWVEATNEKLFF. CDR3 bases: TGTGCCAGCAGCTTAGATGGGCGTTTCTGGGTGGAAGCAACTAATGAAAAACTGTTTTTT. The chain carries TRBV11-2 and TRBJ1-4, with D unclear. The ends were cut back, 0 bases at V and 0 bases at J, with 20 bases in the middle. Germline CDR1 reads SGHAT; CDR2 reads FQNNGV. The CDR3 consists of 20 residues.

The CDR3 here is CASSLAPGQGGYTF. The DNA of the CDR3 is TGTGCCAGCAGCTTGGCCCCCGGACAAGGCGGCTACACCTTC. The gene calls are TRBV5-6 and TRBJ1-2; maybe TRBD1 (5 bases). Germline V lookup: CDR1 SGHDT, CDR2 YYEEEE. Deletions cut 0 bases from V and 8 bases from J, with 14 bases between. The CDR3 length is 14 residues.

The V gene is TRBV11-2, the J gene TRBJ2-3, with D perhaps matching TRBD1 (5 bases). CDR3 length: 15 amino acids. CDR1 and CDR2 from the germline V gene are SGHAT and FQNNGV. V gave up 5 bases and J gave up 5 bases, with 17 bases separating them. This CDR3 is CASSQQALIIDTQYF. The CDR3 bases are TGTGCCAGCAGCCAACAGGCTTTAATCATAGATACGCAGTATTTT.

This rearrangement joins TRBV12-3 or TRBV12-4 to TRBJ1-5, with D possibly matching TRBD1 (5 bases). This CDR3 is 13 amino acids long. V was trimmed by 5 bases and J by 9 bases, leaving 14 bases between them. CDR3 loop: CASSPGGQRPQHF. The CDR3 DNA reads TGTGCCAGCAGTCCCGGGGGTCAGAGGCCCCAGCATTTT.

V usage is TRBV28 and J usage is TRBJ1-6; a possible D gene is TRBD1 (5 bases). CDR3 length: 15 residues. Trimming pared 5 bases from V and 7 bases from J, leaving 15 bases between. Germline V gene data show CDR1 as MDHEN and CDR2 as SYDVKM. The CDR3 nucleotides read TGTGCCAGCAGTATCCCCCAGGGTGGCAATTCACCCCTCCACTTT. Translating it yields CASSIPQGGNSPLHF. Combining the CDR3 with reference TRBV28 and TRBJ1-6 gives the whole variable domain DVKVTQSSRYLVKRTGEKVFLECVQDMDHENMFWYRQDPGLGLRLIYFSYDVKMKEKGDIPEGYSVSREKKERFSLILESASTNQTSMYLCASSIPQGGNSPLHFGNGTRLTVT.

The V gene is TRBV30, the J gene TRBJ1-2, with 11 bases fitting TRBD1. V lost 3 bases, J lost 5 bases, and 11 bases stayed unmatched. Germline V gene sequence: CDR1 GTSNPN, CDR2 SVGIG (reference sequence). This CDR3 contains 16 residues. In nucleotides, the CDR3 is TGTGCCTGGAGCCCAGGACAGGGGGCGCGCGGGTATGGCTACACCTTC. Translating it yields CAWSPGQGARGYGYTF.

The chain joins TRBV5-1 to TRBJ1-1; D call uncertain. V lost 0 bases and J 0 bases, leaving 12 bases between the germline ends. The CDR3 extends over 16 amino acids. Germline loops: CDR1 SGHRS, CDR2 YFSETQ. This CDR3 is CASSLAARGMNTEAFF. The CDR3 DNA is TGCGCCAGCAGCTTGGCCGCACGGGGAATGAACACTGAAGCTTTCTTT.

The J gene is TRBJ2-5, the V gene TRBV9, with 7 bases matching TRBD1. Looked up from germline, CDR1 is SGDLS and CDR2 is YYNGEE. V shed 4 bases and J 5 bases; nucleotides not matched to a gene: 5. There are 13 residues in the CDR3. The CDR3 reads CASSPQDRETQYF. Here the CDR3 DNA reads TGTGCCAGCAGCCCTCAGGACAGGGAGACCCAGTACTTC. The full variable domain, completed using reference TRBV9 and TRBJ2-5, is DSGVTQTPKHLITATGQRVTLRCSPRSGDLSVYWYQQSLDQGLQFLIQYYNGEERAKGNILERFSAQQFPDLHSELNLSSLELGDSALYFCASSPQDRETQYFGPGTRLLVL.

Written as DNA, the CDR3 is TGTGCCATCAGTCAGGGGGACACCAATGAAAAACTGTTTTTT. Protein: CAISQGDTNEKLFF. The chain carries TRBV10-3 and TRBJ1-4; 7 nucleotides align to TRBD1. The CDR3 loop spans 14 amino acids. CDR1 is ENHRY, CDR2 SYGVKD, per germline. V was clipped by 5 bases and J by 5 bases; unmatched bases: 5.

The V call is TRBV16, the J call TRBJ1-5; 10 bases match TRBD1. Germline V gene lookup returns CDR1 KGHSY and CDR2 FQNENV. This CDR3 comprises 18 residues. V gave up 6 bases and J gave up 0 bases; unmatched junction bases: 11. As DNA, the CDR3 is TGTGCCAGCAGTCACGGGACAGGGGAACCTTATAGCAATCAGCCCCAGCATTTT. It is translated as CASSHGTGEPYSNQPQHF.

The chain uses TRBV19 and TRBJ1-5; TRBD1 matches 9 bases. Germline CDR1 and CDR2: LNHDA and SQIVND (reference sequence). This CDR3 is 19 amino acids long. After removal of 8 bases from V and 1 base from J, the junction contained 18 bases not matched to a gene. The DNA of the CDR3 is TGTGCCAGTCGTCCATCAAGGGATCCGGGACAGGGAAGCAATCAGCCCCAGCATTTT. This codes for CASRPSRDPGQGSNQPQHF.

The CDR3 bases are TGTGCCAGCAGTGCCGGAACACAGGGGAATGGCTACACCTTC. Protein product: CASSAGTQGNGYTF. This chain connects TRBV6-6 to TRBJ1-2; 7 bases agree with TRBD1. Germline V gene lookup returns CDR1 MNHNY and CDR2 SVGAGI (reference sequence). Trimming took 5 bases from V and 6 from J; bases not matched to a gene: 9. This CDR3 is 14 amino acids long.

This clone was counted a single time. The V gene is TRBV24-1, the J gene TRBJ2-1; TRBD2 agrees at 11 bases. Per the germline V gene, CDR1 is KGHDR and CDR2 is SFDVKD. V was clipped by 3 bases and J by 3 bases; unmatched bases: 3. The CDR3 contains 16 residues. CDR3 nucleotides: TGTGCCACCAGTGATCGCCTAGCGGGGGGCTACAATGAGCAGTTCTTC. Its protein is CATSDRLAGGYNEQFF.

The chain carries TRBV19 and TRBJ1-1; weak D call: TRBD1 (5 bases). Per germline, CDR1 LNHDA and CDR2 SQIVND (reference sequence). Trimming removed 7 bases from V and 6 bases from J, with 18 bases in between. This CDR3 is built from 14 residues. The CDR3 protein is CASTLQALTAEAFF. The CDR3 DNA follows: TGTGCCAGTACCCTACAGGCCCTGACAGCTGAAGCTTTCTTT.

The rearrangement joins TRBV6-2 or TRBV6-3 to TRBJ1-6, with 7 bases lining up with TRBD1. J was trimmed by 7 bases and V by 2 bases; bases with no gene match: 5. The CDR3 is 15 amino acids. Germline V gene lookup returns CDR1 MNHEY and CDR2 SVGEGT. CDR3 DNA sequence: TGTGCCAGCAGTTACCAGACAGGGACCAATTCACCCCTCCACTTT. It specifies CASSYQTGTNSPLHF.

The chain combines TRBV19 with TRBJ1-4, with TRBD1 identical over 7 bases. The V segment lost 5 bases and the J segment 7 bases; nucleotides outside the gene matches: 10. Looked up from germline, CDR1 is LNHDA and CDR2 is SQIVND (reference sequence). This CDR3 spans 15 amino acids. In DNA, the CDR3 is TGTGCCAGTAGTCCCGCACTCACAGGGGCTGAAAAACTGTTTTTT. Encoded protein: CASSPALTGAEKLFF.

The chain couples TRBV6-6 to TRBJ2-7, with D possibly TRBD2 on 5 matching bases. V was clipped by 2 bases and J by 2 bases, with 13 bases between them. The CDR3 is made up of 15 amino acids. Germline V CDR1 and CDR2: MNHNY, SVGAGI (reference sequence). The CDR3 region is CASSYGLTRAYEQYF. CDR3 coding DNA: TGTGCCAGCAGTTACGGGCTAACTAGAGCCTACGAGCAGTACTTC.